This TCR beta chain appears in the sequencing data of a study of tumor-infiltrating lymphocytes in primary liver carcinoma. About the research overall: Stage T1-T3 N0M0 tumors spanned about 4.2 to 10 cm. Study-level findings and limits: Overlap in tumor-adjacent and tumor-blood pairs fell below that of tumor region pairs.

TCR beta cDNA was reverse-transcribed from 500 ng of total RNA. The reaction used a constant-region primer and ProtoScript II reverse transcriptase. Researchers made the TCR beta libraries by running three nested multiplex PCR rounds with slightly modified ARM-PCR. Two initial PCR rounds of about 9 cycles each paired TRBV1-TRBV30 forward primers with a C-beta reverse primer. MiXCR, run by TCRdb on the multiplex PCR reads, gives a single entry per CDR3 protein. The top ten hold around 26% of the sample, which has 85,000 to 100,000 distinct CDR3 sequences, about 70% seen once. On this clonotype: Its specificity is unknown. Germline and junction disagree at one end, which may indicate a read error.

DNA and RNA were both co-extracted from approximately 20-30 mg of bulk tissue that had not been sorted. Each participant had primary liver carcinoma, and surgical resection was the treatment. The CDR3 loop spans 13 amino acids. V and J are TRBV12-3 or TRBV12-4 and TRBJ1-5; no reliable D call. This receptor was identified in a man aged 40-50 years with primary liver carcinoma and hepatitis B virus infection. Sequencing input: tumor-adjacent normal liver tissue. The CDR3 region is CVSSFEGNQLQHF. DNA of the CDR3: TGTGTCAGCAGTTTTGAGGGCAATCAGCTCCAGCATTTT.